The TCR beta chain under discussion was sequenced for a study of blood T cell dynamics during melanoma immunotherapy. Per germline, CDR1 LNHDA and CDR2 SQIVND (reference sequence). V lost 5 bases to trimming and J lost 4 bases, with 11 bases between them. The CDR3 contains 14 residues. A remark on this clone: Its antigen is not known.

Time point reported: pre-treatment baseline. Findings and caveats of the study: PBMC repertoires of eventual disease-control patients split at W3 into clonality or diversity gains.

Each bulk PBMC sample had approximately 340 ng DNA loaded. The data were produced by immunoSEQ multiplex PCR, yet TCRdb's version contains in-frame clones alone and is incomplete. The data show approximately 13,000 clones, roughly nine tenths seen once. The gene calls are TRBV19 and TRBJ2-2, with D perhaps TRBD2 (5 bases). The receptor was derived from a human donor with melanoma. Sequenced here: blood, sampled from a patient treated with checkpoint blockade. CDR3 sequence (DNA): TGTGCCAGTAGTCTAATGGCGGGCACCGGGGAGCTGTTTTTT. It is translated as CASSLMAGTGELFF. Based on the CDR3 plus reference TRBV19 and TRBJ2-2, the full variable domain is DGGITQSPKYLFRKEGQNVTLSCEQNLNHDAMYWYRQDPGQGLRLIYYSQIVNDFQKGDIAEGYSVSREKKESFPLTVTSAQKNPTAFYLCASSLMAGTGELFFGEGSRLTVL.